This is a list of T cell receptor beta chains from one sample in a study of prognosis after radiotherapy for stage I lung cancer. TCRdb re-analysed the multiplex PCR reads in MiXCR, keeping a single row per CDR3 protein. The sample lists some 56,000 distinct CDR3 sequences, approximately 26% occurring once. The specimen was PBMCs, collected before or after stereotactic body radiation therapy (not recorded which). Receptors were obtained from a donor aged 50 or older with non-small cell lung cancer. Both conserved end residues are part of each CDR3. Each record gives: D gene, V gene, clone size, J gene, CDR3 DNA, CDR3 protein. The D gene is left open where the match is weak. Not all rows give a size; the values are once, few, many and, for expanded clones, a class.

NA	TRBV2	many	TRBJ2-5	TGTGCCAGCAGAGCCAGCGCGAACCAAGAGACCCAGTACTTC	CASRASANQETQYF
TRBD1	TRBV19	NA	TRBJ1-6	TGTGCCAGTAGTGCAGGACAGGGCTACTCACACCTCCACTTT	CASSAGQGYSHLHF
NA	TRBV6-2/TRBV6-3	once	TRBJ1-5	TGTGCCAGCAGTGAATTTGCAGCGAATTTCGGCAATCAGCCCCAGCATTTT	CASSEFAANFGNQPQHF
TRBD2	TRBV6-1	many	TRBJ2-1	TGTGCCAGCGGACGGACTAGCGGCTACAATGAGCAGTTCTTC	CASGRTSGYNEQFF
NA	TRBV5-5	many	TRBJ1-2	TGTGCCAGCAGCTTGGGGGCCGCCAGGGCCTATGGCTACACCTTC	CASSLGAARAYGYTF
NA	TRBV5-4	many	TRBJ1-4	TGTGCCAGCAGCTTGAGGGGGGCGGAGGAAAAACTGTTTTTT	CASSLRGAEEKLFF
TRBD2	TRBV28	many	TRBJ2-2	TGTGCCAGCAGTCTATTTGCGGGAGGGGCCGGGGAGCTGTTTTTT	CASSLFAGGAGELFF
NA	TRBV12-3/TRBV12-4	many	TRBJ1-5	TGTGCCAGCAGTCCCAGCTATAGCAATCAGCCCCAGCATTTT	CASSPSYSNQPQHF
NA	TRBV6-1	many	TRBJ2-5	TGTGCCAGCAGTGGGCCCGGGATGGGGAGAGAGACCCAGTACTTC	CASSGPGMGRETQYF
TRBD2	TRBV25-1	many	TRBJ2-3	TGTGCCAGCAGTTCCTCGACTAGCGGGGTTAAACCGGACACAGATACGCAGTATTTT	CASSSSTSGVKPDTDTQYF
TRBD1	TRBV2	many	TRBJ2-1	TGTGCCAGCAGTCCCGGGACAGGGTCCTACAATGAGCAGTTCTTC	CASSPGTGSYNEQFF
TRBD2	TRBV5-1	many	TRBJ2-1	TGCGCCAGCAGCTTGGCCTCCTCGTCGGGAGGCTCCTACAATGAGCAGTTCTTC	CASSLASSSGGSYNEQFF
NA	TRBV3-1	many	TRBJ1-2	TGTGCCAGCAGCCAAGTTCGGCAGGCCTATGGCTACACCTTC	CASSQVRQAYGYTF
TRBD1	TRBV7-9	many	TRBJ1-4	TGTGCCAGCAGCTGGGGGCTAGAGACAGGGAGTGAAAAACTGTTTTTT	CASSWGLETGSEKLFF
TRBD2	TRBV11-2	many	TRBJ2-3	TGTGCCAGCAGCCCTTCGAGCGGGACCCTCACAGATACGCAGTATTTT	CASSPSSGTLTDTQYF
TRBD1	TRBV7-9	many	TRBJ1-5	TGTGCCAGCAGCTTAGGGGCTGGCAGGGGGCGAGGACAGCCCCAGCATTTT	CASSLGAGRGRGQPQHF
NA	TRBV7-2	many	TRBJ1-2	TGTGCCAGCAGCCCCAAGCGGGGGAATAACTATGGCTACACCTTC	CASSPKRGNNYGYTF
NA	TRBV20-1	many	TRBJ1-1	TGCAGTGCTAGAGCTCAGGAGGGATTCACTGAAGCTTTCTTT	CSARAQEGFTEAFF
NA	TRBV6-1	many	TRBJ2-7	TGTGCCAGCAGTGGTGCGGAGGCAATATTCTACGAGCAGTACTTC	CASSGAEAIFYEQYF
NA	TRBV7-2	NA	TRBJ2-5	TGTGCCAGCAGCTTAGGGACTTTGCAAGAGAACCAGTACTTC	CASSLGTLQENQYF
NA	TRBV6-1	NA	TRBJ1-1	TGTGCCAGCAGGGAAGCCCGGAGAATGAACACTGAAGATTTCTTT	CASREARRMNTEDFF
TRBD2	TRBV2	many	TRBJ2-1	TGTGCCAGCAGTTTCTTAGCGGGGGGGCATCTGGATGAGCAGTTCTTC	CASSFLAGGHLDEQFF
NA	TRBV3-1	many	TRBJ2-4	TGTGCCAGCAGCCAAGAACAGGTAGGCAAAAACATTCAGTACTTC	CASSQEQVGKNIQYF
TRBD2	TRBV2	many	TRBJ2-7	TGTGCCAGCAGTGTTCTCGGGGCGGGGGCCTACGAGCAGTACTTC	CASSVLGAGAYEQYF
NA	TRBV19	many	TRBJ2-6	TGTGCCAGTAGTTTCACTCTTGTCAGGGCCGGGGCCAACGTCCTGACTTTC	CASSFTLVRAGANVLTF
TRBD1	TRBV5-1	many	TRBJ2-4	TGCGCCAGCAGCTTACAGGGGTTAGCCAAAAACATTCAGTACTTC	CASSLQGLAKNIQYF
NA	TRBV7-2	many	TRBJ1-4	TGTGCCAGCAGCTTAACGAGGGCAACTAATGAAAAACTGTTTTTT	CASSLTRATNEKLFF
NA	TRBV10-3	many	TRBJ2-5	TGTGCCATCAGGGACCAAGAGACCCAGTACTTC	CAIRDQETQYF
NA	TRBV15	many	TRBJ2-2	TGTGCCACCAGCCAGGGAAGGGTACCCGGGGAGCTGTTTTTT	CATSQGRVPGELFF
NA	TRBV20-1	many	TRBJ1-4	TGCAGTGCTAGAGAGGCAAGGTGGCAAGAAAAACTGTTTTTT	CSAREARWQEKLFF
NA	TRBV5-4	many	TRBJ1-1	TGTGCCAGCAGCTTGGATGGGGCCATGAACACTGAAGCTTTCTTT	CASSLDGAMNTEAFF
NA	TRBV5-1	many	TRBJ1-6	TGCGCCAGCAGCTTGGGGTTTGGGGACTCACCCCTCCACTTT	CASSLGFGDSPLHF
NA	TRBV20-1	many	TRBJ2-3	TGCAGCGCCACGGCCCTGGGGTTAGCGGAGACCACAGATACGCAGTATTTT	CSATALGLAETTDTQYF
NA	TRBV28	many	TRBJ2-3	TGTGCCAGCAGAGACACAGATACGCAGTATTTT	CASRDTDTQYF
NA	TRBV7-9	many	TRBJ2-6	TGTGCCAGCAGGTCAGGCTCTGGGGCCAACGTCCTGACTTTC	CASRSGSGANVLTF
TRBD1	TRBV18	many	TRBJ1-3	TGTGCCAGCTCACCGACCAGGGGGCGGTCTGGAAACACCATATATTTT	CASSPTRGRSGNTIYF
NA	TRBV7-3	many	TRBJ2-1	TGTGCCAGCAGCTTAATGTCAGATAGCTCCTACAATGAGCAGTTCTTC	CASSLMSDSSYNEQFF
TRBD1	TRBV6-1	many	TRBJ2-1	TGTGCCAGCAGTAAGGACAGGGAGTACAATGAGCAGTTCTTC	CASSKDREYNEQFF
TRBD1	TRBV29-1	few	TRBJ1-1	TGCAGCGTTGAAGGGGGACAGGTGAACACTGAAGCTTTCTTT	CSVEGGQVNTEAFF
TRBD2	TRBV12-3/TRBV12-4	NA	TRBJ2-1	TGTGCCAGCAGTTTATGGGGGGGCTACAATGAGCAGTTCTTC	CASSLWGGYNEQFF
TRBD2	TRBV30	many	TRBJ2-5	TGTGCCTGGGAGCGGGGTGGGGAGACCCAGTACTTC	CAWERGGETQYF
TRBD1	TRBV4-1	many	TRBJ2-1	TGCGCCAGCAGCCGCGCCGGGACAGACTACAATGAGCAGTTCTTC	CASSRAGTDYNEQFF
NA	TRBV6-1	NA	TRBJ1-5	TGTGCCAGCCTCGAGGATCTGAGCAATCGTCCCCAGCATTTT	CASLEDLSNRPQHF
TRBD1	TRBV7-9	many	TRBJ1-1	TGTGCCAGCAGCTTACGACAGGGGCCTAACACTGAAGCTTTCTTT	CASSLRQGPNTEAFF
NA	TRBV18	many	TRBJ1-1	TGTGCCAGCTCACCACCGATGAGCCTGAACACTGAAGCTTTCTTT	CASSPPMSLNTEAFF
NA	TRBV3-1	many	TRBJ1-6	TGTGCCAGCAGCCAATTGAGTCCCAATTCACCCCTCCACTTT	CASSQLSPNSPLHF
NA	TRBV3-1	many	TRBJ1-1	TGTGCCAGCAGCCAAGATTGGGGGGACACTGAAGCTTTCTTT	CASSQDWGDTEAFF
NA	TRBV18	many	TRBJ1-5	TGTGCCAGCTCACCTGTGGCTTCAAATCAGCCCCAGCATTTT	CASSPVASNQPQHF
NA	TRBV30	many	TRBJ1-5	TGTGCCTGGAGTTCAGGACCGTACAATCAGCCCCAGCATTTT	CAWSSGPYNQPQHF
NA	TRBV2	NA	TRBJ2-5	TGTGCCAGCAGTGAGCATCTGGGGGGCCGGGAGACCCAGTACTTC	CASSEHLGGRETQYF
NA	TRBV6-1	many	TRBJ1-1	TGTGCCGCATTAGGATCGAACACTGAAGCTTTCTTT	CAALGSNTEAFF
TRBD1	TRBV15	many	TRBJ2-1	TGTGCCACCAGCAGACCCCCGGGACAGGGGACCTACAATGAGCAGTTCTTC	CATSRPPGQGTYNEQFF
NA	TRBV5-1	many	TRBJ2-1	TGCGCCAGCAGCTTGGGAACCTTTAACAATGAGCAGTTCTTC	CASSLGTFNNEQFF
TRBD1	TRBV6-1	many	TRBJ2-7	TGTGCCACCAACCGGGACAGGGTGGACGAGCAGTACTTC	CATNRDRVDEQYF
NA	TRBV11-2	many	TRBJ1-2	TGTGCCAGCAGCCGCCGGGGGGTGAGAGGGGAGGGCGGCTACACCTTC	CASSRRGVRGEGGYTF
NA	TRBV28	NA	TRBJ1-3	TGTGCCAGCAGATTACCGTCCTCAGGGGGAAACACCATATATTTT	CASRLPSSGGNTIYF
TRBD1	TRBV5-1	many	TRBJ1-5	TGCGCCAGCAGCTTCGGGACAGGGGAATGGAATCAGCCCCAGCATTTT	CASSFGTGEWNQPQHF
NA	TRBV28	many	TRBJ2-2	TGTGCCAGCAGTACCGCAGGGGACCCTACCGGGGAGCTGTTTTTT	CASSTAGDPTGELFF
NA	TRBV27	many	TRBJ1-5	TGTGCCAGCAGTCCGCCTTGGGGGAGGGTGTATGTGTCTAATCAGCCCCAGCATTTT	CASSPPWGRVYVSNQPQHF